Listed below are T cell receptor beta chains from one sample, sequenced in a study of blood T cell repertoires in COVID-19. Method: immunoSEQ multiplex PCR; TCRdb's copy keeps in-frame clones and lacks some. This table has tens of thousands of clones, approximately 80% appearing once. The sequenced sample was peripheral blood. Every receptor here comes from a man aged 45-65 years with active COVID-19. Both conserved end residues are part of each CDR3. The order of the fields is V gene, J gene, CDR3 protein.

TRBV9	TRBJ1-2	CASSPNPQGTGGYTF
TRBV4-3	TRBJ2-5	CASSQIAGLQETQYF
TRBV7-9	TRBJ2-2	CASSPQTGELFF
TRBV6-2/TRBV6-3	TRBJ2-2	CASSRGGANTGELFF
TRBV3-1/TRBV3-2	TRBJ1-5	CASSRWTGGLLGNQPQHF
TRBV30	TRBJ2-5	CAWSRASGSKETQYF
TRBV6-5	TRBJ1-1	CASSTRQGSEAFF
TRBV5-8	TRBJ2-5	CASSLYGVQETQYF
TRBV28	TRBJ1-4	CASSSPGTGKDEKLFF
TRBV7-2	TRBJ1-4	CASSLARAANEKLFF
TRBV19	TRBJ1-2	CASRYPGANYGYTF
TRBV4-2	TRBJ2-1	CASSQGFGGSSSSYNEQFF
TRBV30	TRBJ2-1	CAWAPFDRDYNEQFF